The sequence of this T cell receptor (beta chain) was determined in a study of blood T cell repertoires in COVID-19. For the study at large: T cells, B-cell-depleted T cells, or PBMCs provided the cDNA or gDNA that served as material.

Per the original data handling: Amplification with reference gene primers provided the estimates of nucleated cell counts. TCRdb's copy holds only in-frame clones and misses some; the assay was immunoSEQ multiplex PCR. The V and J calls and the clone size are those of that table, but D and trimming were determined from the DNA. The repertoire holds about 98,000 clones, 75% to 85% seen once, with approximately 25% in the top ten. In germline, CDR1 is SGHRS, CDR2 YFSETQ. This CDR3 comprises 14 residues. V dropped 3 bases and J dropped 1 base, with 10 bases sitting between them. This receptor was obtained from a man aged 65-85 years with acute or convalescent COVID-19. The V call is TRBV5-1, the J call TRBJ1-2; D might be TRBD1 (5 bases). What was sequenced was peripheral blood. CDR3 in DNA: TGCGCCAGCAGCTCATCCGGGGGTAACTATGGCTACACCTTC. Its protein product is CASSSSGGNYGYTF.